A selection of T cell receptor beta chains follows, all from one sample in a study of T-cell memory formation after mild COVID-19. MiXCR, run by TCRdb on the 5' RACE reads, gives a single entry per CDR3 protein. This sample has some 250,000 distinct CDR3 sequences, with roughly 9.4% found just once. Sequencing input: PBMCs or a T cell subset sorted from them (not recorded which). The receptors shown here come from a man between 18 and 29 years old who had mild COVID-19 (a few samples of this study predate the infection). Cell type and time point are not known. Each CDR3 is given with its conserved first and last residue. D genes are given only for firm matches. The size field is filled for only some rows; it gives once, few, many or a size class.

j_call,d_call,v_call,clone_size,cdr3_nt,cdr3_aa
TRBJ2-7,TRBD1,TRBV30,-,TGTGCCTGGGACAGGGGAGCGTTGTACGAGCAGTACTTC,CAWDRGALYEQYF
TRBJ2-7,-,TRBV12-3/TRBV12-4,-,TGTGCCAGCAGTCCGGGACAACGGGGCTACGAGCAGTACTTC,CASSPGQRGYEQYF
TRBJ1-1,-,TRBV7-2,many,TGTGCCAGCAGCTTAGAGGGCTTAGGCGTCCGCACTGAAGCTTTCTTT,CASSLEGLGVRTEAFF
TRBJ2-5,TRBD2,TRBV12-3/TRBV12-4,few,TGTGCCAGCAGTTTAAGGGAGGGGCTGGAGACCCAGTACTTC,CASSLREGLETQYF
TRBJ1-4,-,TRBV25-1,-,TGTGCCAGCAGTGGGGCCCATGGAGATGAAAAACTGTTTTTT,CASSGAHGDEKLFF
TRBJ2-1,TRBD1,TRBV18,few,TGTGCCAGCTCACCCCCGGACAGGGGGGGCAATGAGCAGTTCTTC,CASSPPDRGGNEQFF
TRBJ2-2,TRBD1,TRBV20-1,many,TGCAGTGCGAGAGGGGGGACAGGGAACACCGGGGAGCTGTTTTTT,CSARGGTGNTGELFF
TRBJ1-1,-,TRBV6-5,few,TGTGCCAGCAGCAGCTATACAGGTTTCGAGGGGAACACTGAAGCTTTCTTT,CASSSYTGFEGNTEAFF
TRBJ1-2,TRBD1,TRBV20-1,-,TGCAGTGCTGACAATGGACAGGGTGGAACAAATGGCTACACCTTC,CSADNGQGGTNGYTF
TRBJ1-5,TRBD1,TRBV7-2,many,TGTGCCAGCAGCTTAGGACAGGGGGAACAGCCCCAGCATTTT,CASSLGQGEQPQHF
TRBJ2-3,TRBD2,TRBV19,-,TGTGCCAGTAGTATAGAGGGGGGGGTCACAGATACGCAGTATTTT,CASSIEGGVTDTQYF
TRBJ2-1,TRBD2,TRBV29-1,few,TGCAGCGTTGAAGCAGCGGGGACTTCGACTTACAATGAGCAGTTCTTC,CSVEAAGTSTYNEQFF
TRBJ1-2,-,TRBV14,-,TGTGCCAGCAGCCAAGGAATCCAGCCTGGCTACACCTTC,CASSQGIQPGYTF
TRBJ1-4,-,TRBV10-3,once,TGTGCCATCACGAGGGGGGTTGGAGGAAAACTGTTTTTT,CAITRGVGGKLFF
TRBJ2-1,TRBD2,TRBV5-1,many,TGCGCCAGCAGCTTAGTAGCGGGGGCCTACAATGAGCAGTTCTTC,CASSLVAGAYNEQFF
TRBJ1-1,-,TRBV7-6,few,TGTGCCAGCAGCTTAAGTCAGGGGAAAATGAACACTGAAGCTTTCTTT,CASSLSQGKMNTEAFF
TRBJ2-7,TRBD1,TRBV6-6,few,TGTGCCAGCAGTCACGGGACAGCCTTGGAGCAGTACTTC,CASSHGTALEQYF
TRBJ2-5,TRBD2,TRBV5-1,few,TGCGCCAGCAGCTTGACCTTAGCGGGGGGGGTACAAGAGACCCAGTACTTC,CASSLTLAGGVQETQYF
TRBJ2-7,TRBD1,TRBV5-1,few,TGCGCCAGCAGCCGGGACAGGGTTTTATACGAGCAGTACTTC,CASSRDRVLYEQYF
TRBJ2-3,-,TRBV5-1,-,TGCGCCAGCAGCTTGGACTTTTCCACAGATACGCAGTATTTT,CASSLDFSTDTQYF
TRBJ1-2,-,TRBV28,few,TGTGCCAGCAGTTTAGGGCAGGGTTTCCGCTATGGCTACACCTTC,CASSLGQGFRYGYTF
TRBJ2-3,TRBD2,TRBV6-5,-,TGTGCCAGCAGCCCCATGCCGGGGGGGGAATATACGCAGTATTTT,CASSPMPGGEYTQYF
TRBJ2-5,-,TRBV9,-,TGTGCCAGCAGCGTCGGGACTGCGCAACAAGAGACCCAGTACTTC,CASSVGTAQQETQYF
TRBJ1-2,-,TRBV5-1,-,TGCGCCAGCAGCCCAAGGTGGGTCGGCATCGGTAATGGCTACACCTTC,CASSPRWVGIGNGYTF
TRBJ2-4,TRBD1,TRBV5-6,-,TGTGCCAGCAGCCGGGACAGAGTCGAAAACATTCAGTACTTC,CASSRDRVENIQYF
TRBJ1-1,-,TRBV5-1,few,TGCGCCAGCAGCTTGGAGGTTGGGGCAGCTGAAGCTTTCTTT,CASSLEVGAAEAFF
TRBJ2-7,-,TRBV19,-,TGTGCCAGTAGTATAGGGGGGCGGAACTACGAGCAGTACTTC,CASSIGGRNYEQYF
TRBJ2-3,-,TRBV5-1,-,TGCGCCAGCAGCACCACAGGGACAGATACGCAGTATTTT,CASSTTGTDTQYF
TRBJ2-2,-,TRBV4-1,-,TGCGCCAGCAGCCAGGCAGTTCGCGCCGGGGAGCTGTTTTTT,CASSQAVRAGELFF
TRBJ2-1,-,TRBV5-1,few,TGCGCCAGCAGCTGGGCGTCTTACAATGAGCAGTTCTTC,CASSWASYNEQFF